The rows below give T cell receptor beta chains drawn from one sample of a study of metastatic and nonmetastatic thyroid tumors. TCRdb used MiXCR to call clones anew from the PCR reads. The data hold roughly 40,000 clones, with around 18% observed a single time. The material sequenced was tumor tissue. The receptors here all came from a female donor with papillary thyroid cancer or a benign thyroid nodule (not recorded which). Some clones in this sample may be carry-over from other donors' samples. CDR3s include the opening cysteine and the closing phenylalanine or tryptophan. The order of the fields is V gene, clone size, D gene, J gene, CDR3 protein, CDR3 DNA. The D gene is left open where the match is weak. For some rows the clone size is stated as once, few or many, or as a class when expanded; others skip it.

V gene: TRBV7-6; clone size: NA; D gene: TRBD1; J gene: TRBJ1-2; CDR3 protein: CASSRIQGATSGYTF; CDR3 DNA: TGTGCCAGCAGCCGAATACAGGGGGCGACGAGCGGCTACACCTTC
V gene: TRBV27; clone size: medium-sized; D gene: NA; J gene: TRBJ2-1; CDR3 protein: CASSLASSSYNEQFF; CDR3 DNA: TGTGCCAGCAGTTTAGCTAGTAGCTCCTACAATGAGCAGTTCTTC
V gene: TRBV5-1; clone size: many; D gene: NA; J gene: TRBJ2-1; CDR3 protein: CASSSDPDPYNEQFF; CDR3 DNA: TGCGCCAGCAGCTCAGACCCTGACCCCTACAATGAGCAGTTCTTC
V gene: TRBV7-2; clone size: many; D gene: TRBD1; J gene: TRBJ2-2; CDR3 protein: CASSLQGAGTGELFF; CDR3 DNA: TGTGCCAGCAGCTTACAGGGGGCGGGCACCGGGGAGCTGTTTTTT
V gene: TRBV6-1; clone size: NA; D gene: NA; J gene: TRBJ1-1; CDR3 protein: CASSPPRDTEAFF; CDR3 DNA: TGTGCCAGCAGCCCCCCGAGGGACACTGAAGCTTTCTTT
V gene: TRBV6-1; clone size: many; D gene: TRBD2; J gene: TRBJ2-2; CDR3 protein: CASSPASGGATGELFF; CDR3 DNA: TGTGCCAGCAGTCCCGCTAGCGGGGGAGCTACCGGGGAGCTGTTTTTT
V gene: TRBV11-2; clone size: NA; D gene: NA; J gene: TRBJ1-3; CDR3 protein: CASSLEGILGTGNTIYF; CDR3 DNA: TGTGCCAGCAGCTTAGAAGGGATACTGGGAACGGGGAACACCATATATTTT
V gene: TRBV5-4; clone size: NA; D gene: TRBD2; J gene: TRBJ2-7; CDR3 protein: CASSTSEAYPMDF; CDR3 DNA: TGTGCCAGCAGCACTAGCGAGGCATATCCTATGGACTTC
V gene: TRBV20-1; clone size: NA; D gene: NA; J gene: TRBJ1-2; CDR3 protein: CSARDSPAGCYTF; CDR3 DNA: TGCAGTGCTAGAGATTCCCCGGCCGGGTGCTACACCTTC
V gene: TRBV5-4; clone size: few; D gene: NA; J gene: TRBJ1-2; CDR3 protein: CASSLDGVLNYGYTF; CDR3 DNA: TGTGCCAGCAGCTTGGATGGGGTGCTTAACTATGGCTACACCTTC
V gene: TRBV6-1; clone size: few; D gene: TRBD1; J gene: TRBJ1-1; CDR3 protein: CASNRDRGITEAFF; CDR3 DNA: TGTGCCAGCAATAGGGACAGGGGGATTACTGAAGCTTTCTTT
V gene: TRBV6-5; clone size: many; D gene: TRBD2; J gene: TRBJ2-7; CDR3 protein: CASSYPEAGDYEQYF; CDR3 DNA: TGTGCCAGCAGTTATCCGGAAGCGGGAGACTACGAGCAGTACTTC
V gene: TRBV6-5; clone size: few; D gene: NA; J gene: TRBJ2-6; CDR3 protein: CASRKPGLAYSRANVLTF; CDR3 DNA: TGTGCCAGCAGAAAACCGGGACTGGCGTACTCTCGGGCCAACGTCCTGACTTTC
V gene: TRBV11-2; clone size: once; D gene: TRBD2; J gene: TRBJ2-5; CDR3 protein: CASSSGDFSGRALGETQYF; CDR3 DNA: TGTGCCAGCAGCTCCGGGGACTTTAGCGGGAGGGCCCTGGGGGAGACCCAGTACTTC
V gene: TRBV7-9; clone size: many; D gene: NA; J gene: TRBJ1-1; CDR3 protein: CASSLTNSEAFF; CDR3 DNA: TGTGCCAGCAGCTTAACTAATTCGGAAGCTTTCTTT
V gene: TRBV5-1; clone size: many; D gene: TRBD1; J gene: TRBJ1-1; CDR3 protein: CASSSSGGWNTEAFF; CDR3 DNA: TGCGCCAGCAGCAGTTCAGGGGGCTGGAACACTGAAGCTTTCTTT
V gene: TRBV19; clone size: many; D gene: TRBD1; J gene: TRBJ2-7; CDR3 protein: CASSPDREVTYEQYF; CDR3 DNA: TGTGCCAGTAGTCCGGACAGGGAGGTCACCTACGAGCAGTACTTC
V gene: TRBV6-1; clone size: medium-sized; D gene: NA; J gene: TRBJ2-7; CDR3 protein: CASSRAGETYEQYF; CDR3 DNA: TGTGCCAGCTCCCGAGCAGGGGAAACCTACGAGCAGTACTTC
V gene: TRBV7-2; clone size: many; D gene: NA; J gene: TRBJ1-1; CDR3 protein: CASSARDRYTEAFF; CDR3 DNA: TGTGCCAGCAGCGCCAGGGATAGATACACTGAAGCTTTCTTT
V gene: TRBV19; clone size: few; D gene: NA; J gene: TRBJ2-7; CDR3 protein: CASRHAGSPDEQYF; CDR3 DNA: TGTGCCAGTAGGCACGCAGGGAGTCCAGACGAGCAGTACTTC
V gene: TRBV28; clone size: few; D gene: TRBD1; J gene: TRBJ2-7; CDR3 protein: CARSLKIRGQGKTYEQYF; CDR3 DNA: TGTGCCAGAAGTTTGAAGATTAGGGGACAGGGGAAGACCTACGAGCAGTACTTC
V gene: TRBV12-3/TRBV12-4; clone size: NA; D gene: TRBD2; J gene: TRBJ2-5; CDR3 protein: CASSMTSGRGQETQYF; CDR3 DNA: TGTGCCAGCAGTATGACTAGCGGGAGGGGCCAAGAGACCCAGTACTTC
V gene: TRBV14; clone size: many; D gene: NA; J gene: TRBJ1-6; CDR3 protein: CASSAAIRAESQNSPLHF; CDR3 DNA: TGTGCCAGCAGCGCGGCAATTCGGGCAGAGAGCCAAAATTCACCCCTCCACTTT
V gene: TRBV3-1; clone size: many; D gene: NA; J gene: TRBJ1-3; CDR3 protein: CASSHGGNTIYF; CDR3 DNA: TGTGCCAGCAGCCATGGTGGAAACACCATATATTTT
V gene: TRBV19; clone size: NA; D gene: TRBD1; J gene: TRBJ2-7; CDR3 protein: CASSSPGQGSYEQYF; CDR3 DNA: TGTGCCAGTAGTAGTCCGGGACAGGGCTCCTACGAGCAGTACTTC
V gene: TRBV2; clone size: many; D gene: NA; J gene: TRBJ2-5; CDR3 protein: CASSEALGLKTQYF; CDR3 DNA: TGTGCCAGCAGTGAAGCGCTCGGGTTGAAGACCCAGTACTTC
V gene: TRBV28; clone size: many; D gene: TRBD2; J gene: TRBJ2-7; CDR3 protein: CASRPSGTSGRVRYEQYF; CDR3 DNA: TGTGCCAGCAGGCCCTCCGGGACTAGCGGGAGGGTCCGATACGAGCAGTACTTC
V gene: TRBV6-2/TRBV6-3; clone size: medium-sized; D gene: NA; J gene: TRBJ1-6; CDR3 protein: CASSYSTQNSPLHF; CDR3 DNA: TGTGCCAGCAGTTACTCGACGCAAAATTCACCCCTCCACTTT
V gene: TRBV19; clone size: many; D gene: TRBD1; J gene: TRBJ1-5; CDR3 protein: CASSRWTGGRNQPQHF; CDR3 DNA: TGTGCCAGTAGTAGGTGGACAGGGGGCCGCAATCAGCCCCAGCATTTT
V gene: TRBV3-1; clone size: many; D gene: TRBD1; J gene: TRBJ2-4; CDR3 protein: CASSPQGVENIQYF; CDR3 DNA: TGTGCCAGCAGCCCTCAGGGGGTCGAAAACATTCAGTACTTC
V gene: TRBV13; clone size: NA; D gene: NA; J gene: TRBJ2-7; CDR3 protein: CASSSLDYEQYF; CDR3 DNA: TGTGCCAGCAGCTCCCTGGACTACGAGCAGTACTTC
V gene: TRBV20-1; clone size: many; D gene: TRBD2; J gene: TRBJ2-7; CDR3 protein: CSAINSGLAVYEQYF; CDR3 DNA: TGCAGTGCTATTAATTCGGGACTAGCGGTATACGAGCAGTACTTC
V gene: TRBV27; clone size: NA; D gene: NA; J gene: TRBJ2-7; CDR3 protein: CASSPSSYEQYF; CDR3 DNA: TGTGCCAGCAGTCCGAGCTCCTACGAGCAGTACTTC
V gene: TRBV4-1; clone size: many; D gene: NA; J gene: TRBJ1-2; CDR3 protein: CASSQAISGEGYTF; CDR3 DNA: TGCGCCAGCAGCCAAGCGATCTCTGGGGAAGGCTACACCTTC
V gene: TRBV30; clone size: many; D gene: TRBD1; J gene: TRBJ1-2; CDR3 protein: CAWSAGQARYTF; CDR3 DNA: TGTGCCTGGAGTGCAGGACAGGCGCGATACACCTTC
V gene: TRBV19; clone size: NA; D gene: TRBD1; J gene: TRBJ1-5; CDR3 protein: CATQPSPGQGASQPQHF; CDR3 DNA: TGTGCCACTCAACCCAGCCCGGGACAGGGGGCCTCTCAGCCCCAGCATTTT
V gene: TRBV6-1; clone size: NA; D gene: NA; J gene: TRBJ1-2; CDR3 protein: CAGSVYATTGSGYGYTF; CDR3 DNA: TGTGCCGGCAGTGTATACGCGACAACAGGATCGGGATATGGCTACACCTTC
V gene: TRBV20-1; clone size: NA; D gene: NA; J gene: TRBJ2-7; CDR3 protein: CSASLGRRGEQYF; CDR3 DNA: TGCAGTGCTAGTCTGGGCAGGCGGGGCGAGCAGTACTTC
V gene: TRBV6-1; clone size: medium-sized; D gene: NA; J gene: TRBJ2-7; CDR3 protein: CASSPFHYEQYF; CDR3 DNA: TGTGCCAGCAGTCCCTTTCACTACGAGCAGTACTTC
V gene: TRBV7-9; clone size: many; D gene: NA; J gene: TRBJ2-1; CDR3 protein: CASSLGLTGTYNEQFF; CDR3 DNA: TGTGCCAGCAGCTTAGGGTTGACGGGTACCTACAATGAGCAGTTCTTC
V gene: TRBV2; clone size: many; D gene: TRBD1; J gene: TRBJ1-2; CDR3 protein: CASNLPGQHYGYTF; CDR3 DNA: TGTGCCAGCAATCTTCCGGGACAGCACTATGGCTACACCTTC
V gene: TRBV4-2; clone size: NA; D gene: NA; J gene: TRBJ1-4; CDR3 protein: CVSSQVLDGAATNEKLFF; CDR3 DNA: TGTGTCAGCAGCCAAGTGTTGGATGGAGCCGCAACTAATGAAAAACTGTTTTTT
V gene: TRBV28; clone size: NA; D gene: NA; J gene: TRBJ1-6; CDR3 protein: CASSSNPQLGNSPLHF; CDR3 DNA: TGTGCCAGCAGTTCCAACCCCCAACTCGGGAATTCACCCCTCCACTTT